These 15 T cell receptor beta chains originate from one sample sequenced in a study of blood T cells in healthy people across ages (dated by TCRdb to the mid-2010s). Libraries were constructed by 5' RACE. TCRdb shows the sequencer as Illumina HiSeq 2500. A second about 7 to 11 cycle PCR used a sample-barcoded 5' primer and a J-beta primer mix. TCRdb itself trimmed the public reads at Q25 with fastp, ran MiXCR and retained productive beta chains. Rows with a matching CDR3 protein are joined into one entry that keeps the most common DNA and genes. Across this sample there are about 1,500,000 distinct CDR3 sequences, with about 28% seen only once. The ten largest clonotypes hold 7.7% of the sample. The sequencing input was blood. These receptor sequences come from a woman between 25 and 40 years old in good health.

This clonotype was detected ten times or more. This chain connects TRBV20-1 to TRBJ2-6, with TRBD2 as a possible D gene (5 bases). Germline V lookup: CDR1 DFQATT, CDR2 SNEGSKA (reference sequence). The V end lost 5 bases, the J end lost 0 bases, and 26 bases lay between the germline ends. The CDR3 consists of 20 residues. The DNA of the CDR3 is TGCAGTGCTTTTGGTCTTGCAGATCTGGACTCCGTCTCTGGGGCCAACGTCCTGACTTTC. This encodes CSAFGLADLDSVSGANVLTF.

This sequence joins TRBV12-3 or TRBV12-4 and TRBJ2-3; maybe TRBD1 (5 bases). The V end lost 5 bases, the J end lost 2 bases, and 17 bases lay between the germline ends. This CDR3 spans 16 amino acids. CDR3 coding DNA: TGTGCCAGCAGTCCCCATAGGGGAAGGGCCACAGATACGCAGTATTTT. Protein sequence: CASSPHRGRATDTQYF.

This clonotype was observed a single time. A read error may be the cause here, since a much bigger clone is one base away. The chain combines TRBV29-1 with TRBJ2-5, with D unresolved. V lost 4 bases to trimming and J lost 11 bases, with 20 bases between them. The CDR3 contains 13 residues. The germline gives CDR1 SQVTM, CDR2 ANQGSEA. The CDR3 bases are TGCAGCGTTGGCGGTAGGAACTCCTACGGGCAGTACTTC. Translated: CSVGGRNSYGQYF.

On this clonotype: This sequence may be a read error, since a much larger clone differs from it by one base. The gene calls are TRBV3-1 and TRBJ2-1; no clear D gene. With the DNA end fitting TRBJ2-7 better, the J assignment may be wrong. CDR3 length: 14 residues. Per the germline V gene, CDR1 is LGHDT and CDR2 is YNNKEL (reference sequence). CDR3 region: CASSQATSYNEQYF. CDR3 DNA sequence: TGTGCCAGCAGCCAAGCCACCTCCTACAATGAGCAGTACTTC.

The chain carries TRBV14 and TRBJ2-1; D call uncertain. Between the trimmed V and J ends, which lost 0 bases and 4 bases, there was a span of 7 bases. The CDR3 contains 14 residues. Germline CDR1 is SGHDN and CDR2 is FVKESK. The CDR3 reads CASSQDLRYNEQFF. The DNA of the CDR3 is TGTGCCAGCAGCCAAGATCTCAGGTACAATGAGCAGTTCTTC.

Here the CDR3 reads CASTPGTAGTDTQYF. CDR3 DNA: TGTGCCAGCACACCCGGGACGGCGGGCACAGATACGCAGTATTTT. The chain couples TRBV6-1 to TRBJ2-3, with D possibly called TRBD1 or TRBD2 (5 bases each). Germline assignment: CDR1 MNHNS and CDR2 SASEGT. Trimming took 7 bases from V and 1 from J, leaving 15 bases between them. There are 15 residues in the CDR3.

This clonotype was counted many times. In DNA form, the CDR3 reads TGCAGCGTTGAGGTCAGGGGCACAGATACGCAGTATTTT. Translation: CSVEVRGTDTQYF. The chain carries TRBV29-1 and TRBJ2-3; D is perhaps TRBD1 (5 bases). Trimming took 3 bases from V and 1 from J, leaving 8 bases between them. Germline V gene sequence: CDR1 SQVTM, CDR2 ANQGSEA. CDR3 length: 13 amino acids.

The sample holds many counts of this clonotype. V gene TRBV20-1 combines with J gene TRBJ2-5; a possible D gene is TRBD2 (6 bases). The ends were cut back, 7 bases at V and 4 bases at J, with 19 bases in the middle. Germline V gene data show CDR1 as DFQATT and CDR2 as SNEGSKA (reference sequence). The CDR3 runs 14 residues. The CDR3 DNA reads TGCAGTGTCCCGCACACTAGCCCGGCAGAGACCCAGTACTTC. Amino acids: CSVPHTSPAETQYF.

This clonotype came up a few times. This chain connects TRBV10-2 to TRBJ1-2; D gene uncertain. CDR1 is WSHSY, CDR2 SAAADI, per germline. This CDR3 is built from 14 residues. Trimming took 2 bases from V and 4 from J, leaving 11 bases between them. CDR3 sequence (DNA): TGCGCCAGCAGTGAGGCATATTCTTTCTATGGCTACACCTTC. It yields the protein CASSEAYSFYGYTF.

V gene TRBV10-3 combines with J gene TRBJ1-2, with D unresolved. This CDR3 is 14 amino acids long. V was clipped by 4 bases and J by 0 bases, with 9 bases between them. Germline V lookup: CDR1 ENHRY, CDR2 SYGVKD. CDR3 sequence: CAISVGVTNYGYTF. In nucleotides, the CDR3 is TGTGCCATCAGTGTAGGAGTAACTAACTATGGCTACACCTTC.

A few counts support this clonotype. The J gene is TRBJ1-1, the V gene TRBV6-1; D may be TRBD1 (6 bases). Germline CDR1 is MNHNS and CDR2 is SASEGT. V shed 1 base and J shed 4 bases, with 13 bases lying between them. The CDR3 sequence is 15 residues long. CDR3 in DNA: TGTGCCAGCAGTGAAGGGCGGGGGCGCGGCACTGAAGCTTTCTTT. Its translation is CASSEGRGRGTEAFF.

With regard to this clonotype: Possible read error: a much larger clone is one base away. The chain's CDR3 is CASSQTARLANHEQYF. DNA of the CDR3: TGTGCCAGCAGCCAAACAGCTCGCCTAGCGAACCACGAGCAGTACTTC. The rearrangement uses TRBV14 and TRBJ2-7, with a tentative D call TRBD2 (6 bases). This CDR3 contains 16 residues. The V end was cut by 2 bases, the J end by 5 bases, with 19 bases between. Germline-derived CDR1 and CDR2 are SGHDN and FVKESK.

The rearrangement uses TRBV20-1 and TRBJ2-1, with D possibly being TRBD1 (5 bases). V lost 6 bases and J lost 1, with 13 bases in between. The germline V gene has CDR1 DFQATT and CDR2 SNEGSKA (reference sequence). This CDR3 contains 14 residues. The CDR3 bases are TGCAGTGCCCACAGGATTAGGTCCTACAATGAGCAGTTCTTC. Translated: CSAHRIRSYNEQFF.

CDR3 amino acids: CASSNRASSETQYF. The CDR3 bases are TGTGCCAGCAGCAACCGGGCGTCGAGCGAGACCCAGTACTTC. The V call is TRBV3-1, the J call TRBJ2-5, with D unclear. The V end lost 5 bases, the J end lost 5 bases, and 15 bases lay between the germline ends. The CDR3 runs to 14 residues. CDR1 LGHDT and CDR2 YNNKEL come from the germline V gene (reference sequence).

V usage is TRBV25-1 and J usage is TRBJ2-7; 8 nucleotides line up with TRBD1. There are 13 residues in the CDR3. V trimming: 7 bases; J trimming: 3 bases; junction bases outside the gene matches: 5. In germline, CDR1 is MGHDK, CDR2 SYGVNS. The CDR3 DNA follows: TGTGCCAGCAACGACAGGGGTGGCTACGAGCAGTACTTC. Its translation: CASNDRGGYEQYF.